What follows are 21 T cell receptor beta chains derived from one specimen sequenced in a study of T cells in Graves' hyperthyroidism and ophthalmopathy. RNA transcripts provided the source from which TCR beta CDR3 regions were amplified. The TCR CDR3 was amplified in a first-round RT-PCR using the HTBI primer set. MiXCR, applied by TCRdb to the multiplex PCR reads, yields one record per CDR3 protein. This sample carries roughly 700,000 distinct CDR3 sequences, 11% to 15% of them seen once, and the ten largest clones take approximately 10%. The specimen sequenced was blood. These TCRs come from a woman aged 18-35 years with Graves' hyperthyroidism.

This clonotype has just a few counts. V and J are TRBV7-9 and TRBJ1-2; the D gene is possibly TRBD1 (6 bases). V was cut by 4 bases and J by 6 bases, with 15 bases left in between. Per the germline V gene, CDR1 is SEHNR and CDR2 is FQNEAQ (reference sequence). CDR3 length: 14 residues. The CDR3 nucleotides read TGTGCCAGCAGCTCGACCCGGGACACAGATGGCTACACCTTC. This sequence encodes CASSSTRDTDGYTF. The variable domain in full, completed from reference TRBV7-9 and TRBJ1-2, reads DTGVSQNPRHKITKRGQNVTFRCDPISEHNRLYWYRQTLGQGPEFLTYFQNEAQLEKSRLLSDRFSAERPKGSFSTLEIQRTEQGDSAMYLCASSSTRDTDGYTFGSGTRLTVV.

This clonotype appeared many times. This chain joins TRBV12-3 or TRBV12-4 and TRBJ2-5; D gene ambiguous. The V and J ends lost 7 bases and 5 bases respectively, with 14 bases between them. The CDR3 is 13 residues long. CDR3 coding DNA: TGTGCCAGCACGGTGGGCCCCGGGGAGACCCAGTACTTC. Its translation: CASTVGPGETQYF.

This clonotype has ten or more counts. The rearrangement uses TRBV7-8 and TRBJ2-1; 8 positions match TRBD2. The CDR3 runs to 17 residues. The junction had 7 bases not matched to a gene; V was cut back by 1 base and J by 2 bases. In germline, CDR1 is SGHVS, CDR2 FQNEAQ. Here the CDR3 DNA reads TGTGCCAGCAGCTTAGGGGTAAACGGGAGGGCCTACAATGAGCAGTTCTTC. Protein: CASSLGVNGRAYNEQFF.

This clonotype was counted at least ten times. The chain couples TRBV2 to TRBJ1-1; no reliable D call. This CDR3 is 14 amino acids long. V was clipped by 1 base and J by 6 bases, with 12 bases between them. Germline loops: CDR1 SNHLY, CDR2 FYNNEI. CDR3 in amino acids: CASSEDFPGSEAFF. DNA of the CDR3: TGTGCCAGCAGTGAAGACTTTCCGGGCTCTGAAGCTTTCTTT.

Concerning this clonotype itself: A read error may explain this, as a much larger clone is one base away. V is TRBV7-9 and J is TRBJ2-3; D ambiguous. The CDR3 sequence is 12 residues long. Germline V lookup: CDR1 SEHNR, CDR2 FQNEAQ (reference sequence). V lost 2 bases and J 7 bases, leaving 7 bases between the germline ends. The CDR3 sequence: CASSLTVNTQYF. Written as DNA, the CDR3 is TGTGCCAGCAGCTTAACCGTGAATACGCAGTATTTT.

This clonotype appeared many times. The V gene is TRBV28, the J gene TRBJ2-5, with D hard to call. The V end lost 4 bases, the J end lost 1 base, and 13 bases lay between the germline ends. Germline loops: CDR1 MDHEN, CDR2 SYDVKM. This CDR3 has 15 amino acids. The CDR3 region has the DNA TGTGCCAGCAGTTCCGGCAAGGCCACCCAAGAGACCCAGTACTTC. Translated: CASSSGKATQETQYF. Filled out from reference TRBV28 and TRBJ2-5, the complete variable domain reads DVKVTQSSRYLVKRTGEKVFLECVQDMDHENMFWYRQDPGLGLRLIYFSYDVKMKEKGDIPEGYSVSREKKERFSLILESASTNQTSMYLCASSSGKATQETQYFGPGTRLLVL.

Ten or more counts support this clonotype. J is TRBJ2-1 and V is TRBV20-1; D ambiguous. Per the germline V gene, CDR1 is DFQATT and CDR2 is SNEGSKA (reference sequence). The CDR3 spans 15 residues. Trimming pared 6 bases from V and 3 bases from J, leaving 18 bases between. In DNA, the CDR3 is TGCAGTGCCAAGGAGAGCCTACTACTCTACAATGAGCAGTTCTTC. The encoded protein is CSAKESLLLYNEQFF.

V and J are TRBV7-9 and TRBJ2-1; 7 bases are a match to TRBD1. The CDR3 consists of 16 residues. Germline CDR1 and CDR2: SEHNR and FQNEAQ (reference sequence). V lost 0 bases and J lost 3; bases outside the gene matches: 5. The CDR3 nucleotides read TGTGCCAGCAGCTTAGCAACAGGGGCCTACTACAATGAGCAGTTCTTC. Amino acid sequence: CASSLATGAYYNEQFF.

A few counts support this clonotype. This chain connects TRBV4-2 to TRBJ1-2, with D possibly matching TRBD1 (5 bases). The CDR3 runs 13 residues. Between the trimmed V and J ends, which lost 0 bases and 6 bases, there was a span of 8 bases. Germline loops: CDR1 LGHNA, CDR2 YNFKEQ. In nucleotides, the CDR3 is TGTGCCAGCAGCCAAGATTGGGACGATGGCTACACCTTC. Its protein is CASSQDWDDGYTF.

There are many counts of this clonotype. The V call is TRBV7-9, the J call TRBJ2-3, with 13 bases that match TRBD2. Trimming took 5 bases from V and 4 from J; bases not matched to a gene: 6. The CDR3 length is 16 residues. Germline values: CDR1 SEHNR, CDR2 FQNEAQ (reference sequence). CDR3 coding DNA: TGTGCCAGCAGCCCTGGACTAGCGGGAGTGGCAGATACGCAGTATTTT. Amino acid sequence: CASSPGLAGVADTQYF.

Regarding this clonotype: Being one base from a much bigger clone, this may be a read error. The rearrangement uses TRBV27 and TRBJ2-1; D unresolved. This CDR3 has 17 amino acids. Germline V lookup: CDR1 MNHEY, CDR2 SMNVEV (reference sequence). The CDR3 DNA reads as TGTGCCAGCAGGTTATATCGCCGGGCCGGCTCCTACAATGAGCAGTTCTTC. Its protein is CASRLYRRAGSYNEQFF.

The chain recombines TRBV7-3 with TRBJ2-1; 9 nucleotides match TRBD2. The CDR3 sequence is 15 residues long. The V gene's germline CDR1 is SGHTA and CDR2 FQGTGA. V gave up 5 bases and J gave up 7 bases; unmatched junction bases: 9. The CDR3 reads CASSPWGLAGNEQFF. CDR3 nucleotides: TGTGCCAGCAGCCCATGGGGACTAGCCGGAAATGAGCAGTTCTTC.

In this sample, this clonotype turned up many times. The gene calls are TRBV6-1 and TRBJ2-7, with D maybe TRBD1 (6 bases). Germline V CDR1 and CDR2: MNHNS, SASEGT. V lost 3 bases and J 1 base, leaving 13 bases between the germline ends. The CDR3 has 15 residues. CDR3 residues: CASSDSLDSSYEQYF. The CDR3 DNA is TGTGCCAGCAGTGACAGCTTGGACAGTTCCTACGAGCAGTACTTC.

This clonotype was picked up a small number of times. This sequence joins TRBV5-1 and TRBJ2-7, with 9 bases fitting TRBD2. The germline V gene has CDR1 SGHRS and CDR2 YFSETQ. The length of the CDR3 is 14 residues. The V gene end was trimmed by 2 bases and the J gene end by 3 bases; junction bases not matched to a gene: 3. The CDR3: CASSFSGSYYEQYF. CDR3 DNA sequence: TGCGCCAGCAGCTTTAGCGGGAGTTACTACGAGCAGTACTTC.

The table lists this clonotype with many counts. The chain carries TRBV5-5 and TRBJ2-2, with D perhaps TRBD1 or TRBD2 (6 bases each). Trimming took 4 bases from V and 6 from J, leaving 19 bases between them. The CDR3 runs to 16 residues. The germline V gene has CDR1 SGHKS and CDR2 YYEKEE (reference sequence). DNA of the CDR3: TGTGCCAGCAGCGCCGACACAGGGAGGCGGGCCGGGGAGCTGTTTTTT. Protein product: CASSADTGRRAGELFF.

This clonotype was counted only a few times. The chain is built from TRBV7-8 and TRBJ2-7; D is unclear. The V gene's germline CDR1 is SGHVS and CDR2 FQNEAQ. The V end was cut by 0 bases, the J end by 0 bases, with 6 bases between. The length of the CDR3 is 14 residues. The CDR3 is CASSLADGSYEQYF. CDR3 in DNA: TGTGCCAGCAGCTTAGCTGATGGCTCCTACGAGCAGTACTTC.

This clonotype was detected many times. This chain joins TRBV6-5 and TRBJ2-5; D gene uncertain. There are 12 residues in the CDR3. Germline loops: CDR1 MNHEY, CDR2 SVGAGI. V was clipped by 0 bases and J by 2 bases, with 1 base between them. The CDR3 sequence: CASSYSQETQYF. The CDR3 DNA reads as TGTGCCAGCAGTTACTCACAAGAGACCCAGTACTTC.

This chain connects TRBV7-9 to TRBJ2-6; 7 positions match TRBD1. The CDR3 runs 17 residues. Germline V CDR1 and CDR2: SEHNR, FQNEAQ (reference sequence). V lost 6 bases, J lost 0 bases, and 8 bases stayed unmatched. The CDR3 protein is CASRSGQANSGANVLTF. The CDR3 region has the DNA TGTGCCAGCAGATCTGGACAGGCGAACTCTGGGGCCAACGTCCTGACTTTC.

The table lists this clonotype with a few counts. The CDR3 loop reads CSARARGGAIGKSNEQFF. Here the CDR3 DNA reads TGCAGTGCTAGAGCGCGGGGGGGGGCTATTGGGAAATCCAATGAGCAGTTCTTC. This chain uses TRBV20-1 with TRBJ2-1; 9 bases are shared with TRBD2. CDR1 and CDR2 (germline): DFQATT, SNEGSKA (reference sequence). The CDR3 is 18 amino acids. The trim removed 1 base at V and 6 bases at J, leaving 16 bases unmatched.

This clonotype was seen a handful of times. J is TRBJ1-1 and V is TRBV4-1, with 7 nucleotides matching TRBD1. Germline loops: CDR1 MGHRA, CDR2 YSYEKL. J lost 0 bases, V lost 3 bases, and 13 bases had no gene match. The CDR3 loop spans 18 amino acids. This CDR3 reads CASSHPPGQDFMNTEAFF. CDR3 nucleotide sequence: TGCGCCAGCAGCCATCCCCCTGGACAGGACTTCATGAACACTGAAGCTTTCTTT.

The V call is TRBV15, the J call TRBJ1-2, with D possibly TRBD1 on 5 matching bases. With 5 bases removed from V and 5 bases from J, the gap between germline ends came to 15 bases. The CDR3 length is 14 residues. Looked up from germline, CDR1 is LNHNV and CDR2 is YYDKDF (reference sequence). The CDR3 spells CATSFPGQDYGYTF. The CDR3, as DNA: TGTGCCACCAGCTTTCCGGGGCAGGATTATGGCTACACCTTC. The whole variable domain, filled in from reference TRBV15 and TRBJ1-2, reads DAMVIQNPRYQVTQFGKPVTLSCSQTLNHNVMYWYQQKSSQAPKLLFHYYDKDFNNEADTPDNFQSRRPNTSFCFLDIRSPGLGDTAMYLCATSFPGQDYGYTFGSGTRLTVV.